The source of this T cell receptor (beta chain) is a study of long-term antiretroviral therapy in people with HIV. Study findings and constraints: The clones with expansion before ART were dominant in the repertoire at all time points.

Germline assignment: CDR1 SEHNR and CDR2 FQNEAQ (reference sequence). CDR3 length equals 14 residues. After removal of 4 bases from V and 2 bases from J, the junction contained 5 bases not matched to a gene. No fewer than two post-ART and no fewer than one pre-ART PBMC samples existed for each donor. The authors ran the immunoSEQ assay, v3.0, at survey level. Repertoires were generated with immunoSEQ multiplex PCR, while TCRdb's copy carries only in-frame clones and drops some. The sample lists roughly 34,000 clones; around 79% were seen once. To note about this clone: The antigen remains unidentified.

J is TRBJ2-7 and V is TRBV7-9; 7 positions agree with TRBD1. The sequence was obtained from a man younger than 30 with HIV. This specimen was unsorted PBMCs, taken 1.9 years after starting antiretroviral therapy. CDR3 bases: TGTGCCAGCAGCTCCCGGGACAGAACCTACGAGCAGTACTTC. Translated, it gives CASSSRDRTYEQYF.